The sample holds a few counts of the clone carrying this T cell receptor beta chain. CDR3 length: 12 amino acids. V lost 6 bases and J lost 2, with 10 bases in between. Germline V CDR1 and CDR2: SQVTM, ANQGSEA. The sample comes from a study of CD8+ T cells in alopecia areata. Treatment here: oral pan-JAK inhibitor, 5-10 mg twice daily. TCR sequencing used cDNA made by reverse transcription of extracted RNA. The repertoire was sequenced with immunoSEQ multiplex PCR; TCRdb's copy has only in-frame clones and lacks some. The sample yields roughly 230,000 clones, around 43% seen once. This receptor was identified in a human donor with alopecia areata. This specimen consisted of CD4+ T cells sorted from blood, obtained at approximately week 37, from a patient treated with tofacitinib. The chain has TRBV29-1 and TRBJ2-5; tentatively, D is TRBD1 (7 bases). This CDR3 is CSVPGGQETQYF. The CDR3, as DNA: TGCAGCGTGCCAGGGGGGCAAGAGACCCAGTACTTC.